This entry lists 4 T cell receptor beta chains sequenced from one sample in a study of T-cell memory formation after mild COVID-19 listed by TCRdb under 2021. Receptor libraries were prepared by 5' RACE. TCRdb lists the instrument as Illumina NovaSeq 6000. TCRdb trimmed public reads at Q25 via fastp, called clones via MiXCR and kept in-frame beta chains. Identical CDR3 protein sequences are pooled into one entry, listed with their most common genes and DNA. A total of approximately 250,000 distinct CDR3 sequences appear in this sample, 16% of them only once. In total, the top ten clones hold roughly 22% of the sample. Sequenced input: PBMCs or a T cell subset sorted from them (not recorded which). These receptor sequences come from a man aged 18 to 30 who had mild COVID-19 (a few samples of this study predate the infection). The sample titles of this study are shuffled in the database, so cell type and time point are left out; the donor was told from shared clones.

This clonotype has more than one count but fewer than ten. This chain joins TRBV7-7 and TRBJ2-1; D possibly corresponds to TRBD1 (6 bases). Germline CDR1 reads SSHAT; CDR2 reads FNYEAQ (reference sequence). There are 14 residues in the CDR3. V lost 4 bases, J lost 4 bases, and 11 bases lay in between. The CDR3 reads CASSSLGQYNEQFF. CDR3 DNA: TGTGCCAGCAGCTCCCTCGGACAGTACAATGAGCAGTTCTTC.

The chain has TRBV18 and TRBJ1-2; TRBD1 aligns across 7 bases. J gave up 8 bases and V 6 bases, and 9 bases lay outside the gene matches. Germline V CDR1 and CDR2: KGHSH, LQKENI. The CDR3 sequence is 13 residues long. CDR3 DNA: TGTGCCAGCTCCTGGGACAGTCAGTACGGCTACACCTTC. This gives the protein CASSWDSQYGYTF. The complete variable domain, with remaining parts taken from reference TRBV18 and TRBJ1-2, reads NAGVMQNPRHLVRRRGQEARLRCSPMKGHSHVYWYRQLPEEGLKFMVYLQKENIIDESGMPKERFSAEFPKEGPSILRIQQVVRGDSAAYFCASSWDSQYGYTFGSGTRLTVV.

This clonotype was seen a few times. The chain links TRBV25-1 to TRBJ1-1, with 10 nucleotides matching TRBD1. The CDR3 length is 14 residues. Trimming cost V 4 bases and J 4 bases; bases outside gene matches: 3. The germline CDR1 and CDR2 sequences are MGHDK and SYGVNS. CDR3 sequence reads: CASSGQGAFTEAFF. The CDR3 nucleotides read TGTGCCAGCAGTGGACAGGGGGCCTTCACTGAAGCTTTCTTT.

The genes are TRBV4-1 and TRBJ2-1; 8 bases are shared with TRBD1. V lost 3 bases, J lost 4 bases, and 8 bases stayed unmatched. The CDR3 length is 16 residues. In germline, CDR1 is MGHRA, CDR2 YSYEKL. CDR3 sequence (DNA): TGCGCCAGCAGCCACACCCCGGGACAGGTATACAATGAGCAGTTCTTC. This encodes CASSHTPGQVYNEQFF.